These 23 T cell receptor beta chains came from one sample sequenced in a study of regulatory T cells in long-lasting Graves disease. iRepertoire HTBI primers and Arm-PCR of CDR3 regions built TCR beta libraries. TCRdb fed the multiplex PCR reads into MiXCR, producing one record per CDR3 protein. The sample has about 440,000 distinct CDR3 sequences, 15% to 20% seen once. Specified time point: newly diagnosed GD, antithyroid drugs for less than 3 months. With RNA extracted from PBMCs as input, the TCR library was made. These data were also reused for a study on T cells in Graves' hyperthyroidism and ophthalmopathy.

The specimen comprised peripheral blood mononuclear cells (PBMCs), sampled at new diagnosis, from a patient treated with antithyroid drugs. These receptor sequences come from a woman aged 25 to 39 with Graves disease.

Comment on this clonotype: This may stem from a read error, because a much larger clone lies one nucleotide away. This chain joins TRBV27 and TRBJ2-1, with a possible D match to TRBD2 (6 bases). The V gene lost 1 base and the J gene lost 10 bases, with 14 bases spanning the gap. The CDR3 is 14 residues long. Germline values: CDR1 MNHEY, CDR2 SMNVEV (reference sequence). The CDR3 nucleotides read TGTGCCAGCAGTTTATTAGCGGACGGGTACGAGCAGTTCTTC. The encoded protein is CASSLLADGYEQFF.

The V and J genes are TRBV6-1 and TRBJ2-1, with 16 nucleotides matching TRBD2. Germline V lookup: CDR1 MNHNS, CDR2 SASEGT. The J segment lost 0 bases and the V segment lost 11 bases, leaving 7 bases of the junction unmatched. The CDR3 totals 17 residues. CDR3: CAVGLAGGESSYNEQFF. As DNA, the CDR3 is TGTGCCGTGGGACTAGCGGGAGGGGAAAGCTCCTACAATGAGCAGTTCTTC.

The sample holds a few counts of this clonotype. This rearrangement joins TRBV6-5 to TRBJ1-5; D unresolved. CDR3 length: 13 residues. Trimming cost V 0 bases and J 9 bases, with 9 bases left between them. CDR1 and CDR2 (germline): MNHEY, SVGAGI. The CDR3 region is CASSYSKIGPQHF. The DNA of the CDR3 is TGTGCCAGCAGTTACTCGAAAATTGGGCCCCAGCATTTT.

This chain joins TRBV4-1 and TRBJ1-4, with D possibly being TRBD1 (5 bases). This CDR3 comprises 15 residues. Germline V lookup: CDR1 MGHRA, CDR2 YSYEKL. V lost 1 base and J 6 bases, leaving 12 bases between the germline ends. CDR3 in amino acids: CASSQAGLGDEKLFF. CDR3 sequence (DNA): TGCGCCAGCAGCCAAGCAGGGCTGGGTGATGAAAAACTGTTTTTT.

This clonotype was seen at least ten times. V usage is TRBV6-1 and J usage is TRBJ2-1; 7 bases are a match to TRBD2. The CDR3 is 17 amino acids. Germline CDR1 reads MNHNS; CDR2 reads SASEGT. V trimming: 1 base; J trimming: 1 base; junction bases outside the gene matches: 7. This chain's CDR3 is CASSEVLAGRSYNEQFF. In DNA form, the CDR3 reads TGTGCCAGCAGTGAAGTATTAGCGGGTAGGTCCTACAATGAGCAGTTCTTC.

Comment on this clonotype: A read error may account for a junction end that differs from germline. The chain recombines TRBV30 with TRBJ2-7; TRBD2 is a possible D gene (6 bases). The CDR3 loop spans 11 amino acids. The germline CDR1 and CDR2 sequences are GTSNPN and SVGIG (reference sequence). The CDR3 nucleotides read TGTACCTGGACGGGGGTTTACGAGCAGTACTTC. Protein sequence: CTWTGVYEQYF. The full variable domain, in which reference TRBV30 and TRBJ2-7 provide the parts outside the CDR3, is SQTIHQWPATLVQPVGSPLSLECTVEGTSNPNLYWYRQAAGRGLQLLFYSVGIGQISSEVPQNLSASRPQDRQFILSSKKLLLSDSGFYLCTWTGVYEQYFGPGTRLTVT.

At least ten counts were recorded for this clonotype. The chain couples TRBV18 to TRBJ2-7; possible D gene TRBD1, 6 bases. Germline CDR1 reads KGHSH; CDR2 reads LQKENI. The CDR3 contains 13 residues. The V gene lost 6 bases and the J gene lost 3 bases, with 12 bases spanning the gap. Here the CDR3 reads CASSLDSRYEQYF. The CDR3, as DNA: TGTGCCAGCTCGCTGGACAGTCGCTACGAGCAGTACTTC.

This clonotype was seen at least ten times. The CDR3 nucleotides read TGCAGCGTGGCCACAGGGGTCGTCTCCTACGAGCAGTACTTC. Amino acid sequence: CSVATGVVSYEQYF. The rearrangement links TRBV29-1 to TRBJ2-7, with 7 bases aligning to TRBD1. CDR3 length: 14 amino acids. Per the germline V gene, CDR1 is SQVTM and CDR2 is ANQGSEA. V trimming: 6 bases; J trimming: 0 bases; junction bases outside the gene matches: 8.

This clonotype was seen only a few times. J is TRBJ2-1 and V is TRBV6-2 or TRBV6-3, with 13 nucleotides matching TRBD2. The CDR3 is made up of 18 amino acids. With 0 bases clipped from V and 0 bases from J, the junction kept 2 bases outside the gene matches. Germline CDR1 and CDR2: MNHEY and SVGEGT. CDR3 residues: CASSYSRTSGSSYNEQFF. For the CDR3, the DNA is TGTGCCAGCAGTTACTCGAGGACTAGCGGGAGCTCCTACAATGAGCAGTTCTTC.

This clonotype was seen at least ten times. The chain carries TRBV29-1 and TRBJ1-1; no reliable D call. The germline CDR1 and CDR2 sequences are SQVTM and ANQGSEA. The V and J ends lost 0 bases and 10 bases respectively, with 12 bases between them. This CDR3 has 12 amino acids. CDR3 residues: CSVEDGRGIAFF. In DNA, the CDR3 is TGCAGCGTTGAAGATGGGCGAGGTATAGCTTTCTTT. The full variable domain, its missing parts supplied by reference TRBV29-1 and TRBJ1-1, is SAVISQKPSRDICQRGTSLTIQCQVDSQVTMMFWYRQQPGQSLTLIATANQGSEATYESGFVIDKFPISRPNLTFSTLTVSNMSPEDSSIYLCSVEDGRGIAFFGQGTRLTVV.

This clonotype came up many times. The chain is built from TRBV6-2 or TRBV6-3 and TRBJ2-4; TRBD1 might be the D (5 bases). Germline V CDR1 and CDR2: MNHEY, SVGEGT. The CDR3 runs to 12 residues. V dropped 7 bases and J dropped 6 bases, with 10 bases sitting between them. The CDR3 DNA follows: TGTGCCAGCACAGGGTTGGGAAACATTCAGTACTTC. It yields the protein CASTGLGNIQYF.

This chain's CDR3 is CASSPPGLALYNEQFF. CDR3 nucleotide sequence: TGTGCCAGCAGCCCGCCGGGACTAGCCCTCTACAATGAGCAGTTCTTC. V usage is TRBV7-2 and J usage is TRBJ2-1, with TRBD2 matching over 9 bases. V trimming: 5 bases; J trimming: 3 bases; junction bases outside the gene matches: 8. Germline V gene data show CDR1 as SGHTA and CDR2 as FQGNSA. The CDR3 sequence is 16 residues long. The whole variable domain, remainder taken from reference TRBV7-2 and TRBJ2-1, is GAGVSQSPSNKVTEKGKDVELRCDPISGHTALYWYRQSLGQGLEFLIYFQGNSAPDKSGLPSDRFSAERTGGSVSTLTIQRTQQEDSAVYLCASSPPGLALYNEQFFGPGTRLTVL.

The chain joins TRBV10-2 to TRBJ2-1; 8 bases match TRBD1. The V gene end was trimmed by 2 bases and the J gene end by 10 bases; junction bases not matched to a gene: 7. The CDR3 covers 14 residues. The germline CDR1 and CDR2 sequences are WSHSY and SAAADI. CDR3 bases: TGCGCCAGCAGTGAGGCAGGGGGCGGCTACGAGCAGTTCTTC. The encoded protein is CASSEAGGGYEQFF.

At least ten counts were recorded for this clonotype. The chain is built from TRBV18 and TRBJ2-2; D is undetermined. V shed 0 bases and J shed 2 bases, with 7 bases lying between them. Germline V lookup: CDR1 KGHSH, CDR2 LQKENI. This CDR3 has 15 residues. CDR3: CASSPPRYNTGELFF. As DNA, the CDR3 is TGTGCCAGCTCACCACCGAGGTATAACACCGGGGAGCTGTTTTTT. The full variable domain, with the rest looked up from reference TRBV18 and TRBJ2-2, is NAGVMQNPRHLVRRRGQEARLRCSPMKGHSHVYWYRQLPEEGLKFMVYLQKENIIDESGMPKERFSAEFPKEGPSILRIQQVVRGDSAAYFCASSPPRYNTGELFFGEGSRLTVL.

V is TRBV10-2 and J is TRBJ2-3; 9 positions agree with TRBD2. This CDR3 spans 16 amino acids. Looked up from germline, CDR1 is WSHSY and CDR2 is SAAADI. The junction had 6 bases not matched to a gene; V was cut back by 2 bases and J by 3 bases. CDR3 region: CASSEIGGLATDTQYF. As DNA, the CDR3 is TGCGCCAGCAGTGAGATTGGGGGACTAGCAACAGATACGCAGTATTTT.

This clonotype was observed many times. The CDR3 bases are TGTGCCAGCAGCCAAGATCTAGGCGGGACTAGCGAGCAGTACTTC. Its translation: CASSQDLGGTSEQYF. The V call is TRBV14, the J call TRBJ2-7, with 8 nucleotides matching TRBD2. Looked up from germline, CDR1 is SGHDN and CDR2 is FVKESK. J lost 6 bases, V lost 0 bases, and 7 bases had no gene match. The CDR3 length is 15 residues.

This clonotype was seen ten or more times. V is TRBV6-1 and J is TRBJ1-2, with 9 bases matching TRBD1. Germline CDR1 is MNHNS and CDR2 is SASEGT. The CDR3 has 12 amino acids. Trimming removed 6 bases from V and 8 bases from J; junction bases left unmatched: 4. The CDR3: CASRRTGAGYTF. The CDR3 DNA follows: TGTGCCAGCAGGAGGACAGGGGCGGGCTACACCTTC.

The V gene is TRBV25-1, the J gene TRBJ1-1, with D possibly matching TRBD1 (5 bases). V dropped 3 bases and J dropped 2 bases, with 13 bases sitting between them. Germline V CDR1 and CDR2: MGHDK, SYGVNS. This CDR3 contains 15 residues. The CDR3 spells CASSDNRGINTEAFF. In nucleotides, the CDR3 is TGTGCCAGCAGTGATAATAGGGGAATCAACACTGAAGCTTTCTTT. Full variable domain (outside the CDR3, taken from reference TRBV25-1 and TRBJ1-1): EADIYQTPRYLVIGTGKKITLECSQTMGHDKMYWYQQDPGMELHLIHYSYGVNSTEKGDLSSESTVSRIRTEHFPLTLESARPSHTSQYLCASSDNRGINTEAFFGQGTRLTVV.

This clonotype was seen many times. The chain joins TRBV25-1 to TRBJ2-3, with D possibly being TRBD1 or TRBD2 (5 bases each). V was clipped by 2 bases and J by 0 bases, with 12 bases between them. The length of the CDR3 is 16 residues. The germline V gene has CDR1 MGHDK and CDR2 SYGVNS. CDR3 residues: CASSEHRGASTDTQYF. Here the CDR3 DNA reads TGTGCCAGCAGTGAACATCGAGGGGCTAGCACAGATACGCAGTATTTT.

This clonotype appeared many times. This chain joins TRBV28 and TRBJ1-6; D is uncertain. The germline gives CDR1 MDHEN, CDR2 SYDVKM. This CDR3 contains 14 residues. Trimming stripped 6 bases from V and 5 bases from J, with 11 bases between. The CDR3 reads CASSPVSDNSPLHF. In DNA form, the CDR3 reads TGTGCCAGCAGCCCCGTGAGCGATAATTCACCCCTCCACTTT.

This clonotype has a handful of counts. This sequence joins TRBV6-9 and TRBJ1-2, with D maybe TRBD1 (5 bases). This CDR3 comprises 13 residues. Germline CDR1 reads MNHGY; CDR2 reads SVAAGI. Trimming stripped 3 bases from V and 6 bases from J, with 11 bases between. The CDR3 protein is CASSYSRGNGYTF. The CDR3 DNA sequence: TGTGCCAGCAGTTACTCCCGGGGGAATGGCTACACCTTC.

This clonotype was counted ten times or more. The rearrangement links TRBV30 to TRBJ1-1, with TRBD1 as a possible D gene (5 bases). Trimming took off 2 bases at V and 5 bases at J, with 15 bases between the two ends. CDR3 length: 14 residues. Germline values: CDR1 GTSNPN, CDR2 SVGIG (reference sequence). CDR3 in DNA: TGTGCCTGGAGTCGGGGGTCAGGAGCTACTGAAGCTTTCTTT. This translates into CAWSRGSGATEAFF.

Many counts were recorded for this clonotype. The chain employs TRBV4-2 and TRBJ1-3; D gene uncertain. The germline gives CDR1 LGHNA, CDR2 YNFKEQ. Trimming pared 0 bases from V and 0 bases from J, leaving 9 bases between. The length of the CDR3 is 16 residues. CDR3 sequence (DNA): TGTGCCAGCAGCCAAGATGTGGCGAGCTCTGGAAACACCATATATTTT. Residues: CASSQDVASSGNTIYF.